Below are 9 T cell receptor beta chains sequenced from a single sample in a study of cytomegalovirus exposure and HLA in healthy donors. The PCR contained 60 Vbeta and 13 Jbeta primers. TCRdb's copy holds only in-frame clones and misses some; the assay was immunoSEQ multiplex PCR. The sample yields 130,000 to 150,000 clones, under 70% seen once. Input material: PBMCs. These receptors were obtained from a woman under 40 in good health and CMV-seropositive.

The sample holds a few counts of this clone. The genes are TRBV13 and TRBJ1-6, with TRBD1 matching over 10 bases. Trimming cost V 3 bases and J 8 bases; bases outside gene matches: 1. The CDR3 spans 14 residues. Germline V gene data show CDR1 as PRHDT and CDR2 as FYEKMQ (reference sequence). The CDR3 protein is CASSFGTGDSPLHF. The CDR3 bases are TGTGCCAGCAGCTTCGGGACAGGGGATTCACCCCTCCACTTT.

This chain connects TRBV2 to TRBJ2-1; 11 bases fit TRBD2. The CDR3 runs 15 residues. The V and J ends lost 8 bases and 4 bases, in that order; junction bases with no gene match: 7. Germline values: CDR1 SNHLY, CDR2 FYNNEI. The CDR3 DNA reads TGTGCCAGCCTAAGCACTAGCGGGGGTTACAATGAGCAGTTCTTC. It yields the protein CASLSTSGGYNEQFF. The variable domain in full, completed from reference TRBV2 and TRBJ2-1, reads EPEVTQTPSHQVTQMGQEVILRCVPISNHLYFYWYRQILGQKVEFLVSFYNNEISEKSEIFDDQFSVERPDGSNFTLKIRSTKLEDSAMYFCASLSTSGGYNEQFFGPGTRLTVL.

The chain uses TRBV6-5 and TRBJ1-2; TRBD1 is a possible D gene (6 bases). The CDR3 is 13 residues long. With 6 bases removed from V and 3 bases from J, the gap between germline ends came to 11 bases. Looked up from germline, CDR1 is MNHEY and CDR2 is SVGAGI. The CDR3 region is CASRTGHDYGYTF. CDR3 DNA: TGTGCCAGCAGGACGGGACACGACTATGGCTACACCTTC.

V gene TRBV7-8 combines with J gene TRBJ2-5; D is undetermined. Trimming cost V 5 bases and J 5 bases, with 18 bases left between them. The CDR3 consists of 15 residues. Per the germline V gene, CDR1 is SGHVS and CDR2 is FQNEAQ. The CDR3 DNA sequence: TGTGCCAGCAGCCCATCTAACCTGAACCCGGAGACCCAGTACTTC. Translated, it gives CASSPSNLNPETQYF.

The sample holds a few counts of this clone. This chain joins TRBV27 and TRBJ2-1; maybe TRBD1 (5 bases). The CDR3 sequence is 18 residues long. CDR1 MNHEY and CDR2 SMNVEV come from the germline V gene (reference sequence). V dropped 5 bases and J dropped 4 bases, with 24 bases sitting between them. CDR3 residues: CASSAEGPDRSRYNEQFF. The CDR3 DNA is TGTGCCAGCAGTGCCGAAGGCCCAGACAGATCCCGGTACAATGAGCAGTTCTTC.

The chain links TRBV4-1 to TRBJ2-7, with a possible D match to TRBD2 (5 bases). This CDR3 is 17 amino acids long. In germline, CDR1 is MGHRA, CDR2 YSYEKL. V shed 4 bases and J shed 1 base, with 20 bases lying between them. CDR3 coding DNA: TGCGCCAGCAGCCCCGGAGGATTGGGTCTTCGGTCCTACGAGCAGTACTTC. It codes for CASSPGGLGLRSYEQYF.

The chain uses TRBV4-1 and TRBJ2-7; D gene ambiguous. Trimming pared 4 bases from V and 0 bases from J, leaving 4 bases between. The CDR3 consists of 12 residues. Looked up from germline, CDR1 is MGHRA and CDR2 is YSYEKL. The CDR3, as DNA: TGCGCCAGCAGCCCTAGCTCCTACGAGCAGTACTTC. Protein: CASSPSSYEQYF.

This clone was found once. This chain uses TRBV13 with TRBJ1-5, with a weak D call TRBD1 (5 bases). The germline V and J ends were trimmed by 4 bases and 2 bases, with 9 bases remaining between them. CDR3 length: 14 residues. Germline loops: CDR1 PRHDT, CDR2 FYEKMQ (reference sequence). CDR3 amino acids: CASSYGTGNQPQHF. The DNA for the CDR3 is TGTGCCAGCAGCTACGGGACTGGCAATCAGCCCCAGCATTTT.

The chain couples TRBV7-9 to TRBJ2-1; D may be TRBD2 (6 bases). Germline assignment: CDR1 SEHNR and CDR2 FQNEAQ (reference sequence). CDR3 length: 15 residues. Trimming left V 0 bases short and J 6 bases short, with 12 bases between. In DNA form, the CDR3 reads TGTGCCAGCAGCTTAGCGGGAGGCGCCTTCAATGAGCAGTTCTTC. It codes for CASSLAGGAFNEQFF.